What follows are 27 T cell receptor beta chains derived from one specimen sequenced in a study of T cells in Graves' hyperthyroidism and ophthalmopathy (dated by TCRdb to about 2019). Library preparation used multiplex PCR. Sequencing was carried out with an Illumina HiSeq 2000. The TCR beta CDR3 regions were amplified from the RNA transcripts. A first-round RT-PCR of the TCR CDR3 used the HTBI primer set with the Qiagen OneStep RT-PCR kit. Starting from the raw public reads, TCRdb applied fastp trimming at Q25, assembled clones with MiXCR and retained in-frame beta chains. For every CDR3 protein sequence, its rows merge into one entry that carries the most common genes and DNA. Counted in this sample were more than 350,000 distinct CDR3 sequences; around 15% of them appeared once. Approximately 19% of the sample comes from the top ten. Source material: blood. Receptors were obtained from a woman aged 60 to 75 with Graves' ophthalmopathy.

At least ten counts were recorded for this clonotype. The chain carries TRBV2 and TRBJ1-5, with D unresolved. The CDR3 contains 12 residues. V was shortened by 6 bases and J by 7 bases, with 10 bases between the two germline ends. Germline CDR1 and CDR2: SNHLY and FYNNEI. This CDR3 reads CASRPLGQPQHF. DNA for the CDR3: TGTGCCAGCAGACCCTTAGGGCAGCCCCAGCATTTT.

CDR3: CATTPTGHYGYTF. The CDR3 DNA reads as TGTGCCACCACCCCGACAGGCCACTATGGCTACACCTTC. This chain links TRBV5-6 with TRBJ1-2; maybe TRBD1 (6 bases). CDR1 and CDR2 (germline): SGHDT, YYEEEE. V lost 9 bases and J 3 bases, leaving 15 bases between the germline ends. The CDR3 is made up of 13 amino acids. Using reference TRBV5-6 and TRBJ1-2 for the parts outside the CDR3, the full variable domain is DAGVTQSPTHLIKTRGQQVTLRCSPKSGHDTVSWYQQALGQGPQFIFQYYEEEERQRGNFPDRFSGHQFPNYSSELNVNALLLGDSALYLCATTPTGHYGYTFGSGTRLTVV.

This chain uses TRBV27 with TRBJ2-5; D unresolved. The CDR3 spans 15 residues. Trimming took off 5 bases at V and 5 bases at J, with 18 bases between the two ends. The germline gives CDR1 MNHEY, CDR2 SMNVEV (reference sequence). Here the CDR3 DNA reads TGTGCCAGCAGTCCCTTTCCATCTCCAGAGGAGACCCAGTACTTC. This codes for CASSPFPSPEETQYF.

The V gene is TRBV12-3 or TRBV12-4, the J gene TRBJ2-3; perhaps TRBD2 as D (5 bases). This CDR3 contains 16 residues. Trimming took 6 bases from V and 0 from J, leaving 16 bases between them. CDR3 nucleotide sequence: TGTGCCAGCAGCCCCCTTTCTAGCAGAAGCACAGATACGCAGTATTTT. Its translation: CASSPLSSRSTDTQYF.

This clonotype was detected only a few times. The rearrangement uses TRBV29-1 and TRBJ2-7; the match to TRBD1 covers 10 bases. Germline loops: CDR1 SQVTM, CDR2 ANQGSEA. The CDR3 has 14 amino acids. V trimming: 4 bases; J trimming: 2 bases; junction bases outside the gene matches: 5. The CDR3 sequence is CSVGVGTGAYEQYF. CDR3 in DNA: TGCAGCGTTGGGGTTGGGACAGGGGCCTACGAGCAGTACTTC.

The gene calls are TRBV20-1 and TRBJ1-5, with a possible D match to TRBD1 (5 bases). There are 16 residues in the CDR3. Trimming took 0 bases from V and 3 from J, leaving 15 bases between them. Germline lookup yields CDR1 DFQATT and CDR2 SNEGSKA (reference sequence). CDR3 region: CSARETGTPDNQPQHF. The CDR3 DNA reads TGCAGTGCTAGAGAAACCGGGACCCCGGACAATCAGCCCCAGCATTTT.

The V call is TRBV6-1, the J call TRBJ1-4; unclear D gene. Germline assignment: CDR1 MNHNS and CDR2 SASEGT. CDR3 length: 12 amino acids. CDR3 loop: CATRDELEKLFF. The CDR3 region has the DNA TGTGCGACGAGGGATGAGCTTGAAAAACTGTTTTTT.

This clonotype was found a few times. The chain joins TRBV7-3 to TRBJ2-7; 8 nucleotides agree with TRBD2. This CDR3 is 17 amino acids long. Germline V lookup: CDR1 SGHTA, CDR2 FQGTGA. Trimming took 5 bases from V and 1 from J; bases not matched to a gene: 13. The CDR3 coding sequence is TGTGCCAGCAGCCTCGGGGCGTTGCCTAGCGGGTCCTACGAGCAGTACTTC. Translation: CASSLGALPSGSYEQYF.

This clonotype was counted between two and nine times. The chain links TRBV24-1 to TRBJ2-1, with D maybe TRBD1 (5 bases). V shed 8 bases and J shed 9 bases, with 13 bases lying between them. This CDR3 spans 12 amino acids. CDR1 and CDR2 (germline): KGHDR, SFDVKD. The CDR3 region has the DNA TGTGCCACCAACCGTTTACAGGCTGAGCAGTTCTTC. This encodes CATNRLQAEQFF.

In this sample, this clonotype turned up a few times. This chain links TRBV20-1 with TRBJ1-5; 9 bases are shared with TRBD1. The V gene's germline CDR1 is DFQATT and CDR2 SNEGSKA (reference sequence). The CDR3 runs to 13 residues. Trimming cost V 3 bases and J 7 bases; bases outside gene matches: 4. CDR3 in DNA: TGCAGTGCTAGGGGACAGGGCGGGCAGCCCCAGCATTTT. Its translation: CSARGQGGQPQHF.

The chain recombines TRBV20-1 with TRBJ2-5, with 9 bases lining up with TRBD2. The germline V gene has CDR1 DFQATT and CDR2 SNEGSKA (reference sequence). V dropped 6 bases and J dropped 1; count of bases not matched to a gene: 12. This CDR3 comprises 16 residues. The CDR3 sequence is CSAPSPSGISQETQYF. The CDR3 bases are TGCAGTGCCCCATCCCCTAGCGGGATAAGCCAAGAGACCCAGTACTTC.

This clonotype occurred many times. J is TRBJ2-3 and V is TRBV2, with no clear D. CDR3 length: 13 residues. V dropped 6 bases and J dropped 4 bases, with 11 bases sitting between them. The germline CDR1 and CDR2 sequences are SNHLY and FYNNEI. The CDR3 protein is CASRAGRSDTQYF. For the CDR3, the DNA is TGTGCCAGCAGGGCCGGTAGGTCAGATACGCAGTATTTT. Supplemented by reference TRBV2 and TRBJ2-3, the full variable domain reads EPEVTQTPSHQVTQMGQEVILRCVPISNHLYFYWYRQILGQKVEFLVSFYNNEISEKSEIFDDQFSVERPDGSNFTLKIRSTKLEDSAMYFCASRAGRSDTQYFGPGTRLTVL.

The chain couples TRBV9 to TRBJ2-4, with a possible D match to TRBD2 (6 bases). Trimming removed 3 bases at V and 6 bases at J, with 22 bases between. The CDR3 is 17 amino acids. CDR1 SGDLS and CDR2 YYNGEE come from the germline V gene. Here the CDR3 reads CASSEGGVWGTANIQYF. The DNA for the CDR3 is TGTGCCAGCAGCGAGGGAGGTGTTTGGGGAACAGCAAACATTCAGTACTTC.

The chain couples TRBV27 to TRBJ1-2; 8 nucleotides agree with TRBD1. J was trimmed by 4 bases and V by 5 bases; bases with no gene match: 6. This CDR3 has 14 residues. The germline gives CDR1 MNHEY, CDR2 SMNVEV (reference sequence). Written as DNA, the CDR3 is TGTGCCAGCAGTCCCGGACAGGGCACCTATGGCTACACCTTC. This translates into CASSPGQGTYGYTF.

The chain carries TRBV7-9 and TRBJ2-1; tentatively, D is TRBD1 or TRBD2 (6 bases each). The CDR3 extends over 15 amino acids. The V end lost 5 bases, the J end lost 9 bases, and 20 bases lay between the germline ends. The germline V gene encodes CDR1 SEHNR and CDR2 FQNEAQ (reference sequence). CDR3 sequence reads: CASSPSEGEEIEQFF. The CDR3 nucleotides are TGTGCCAGCAGCCCATCCGAGGGGGAGGAGATTGAGCAGTTCTTC.

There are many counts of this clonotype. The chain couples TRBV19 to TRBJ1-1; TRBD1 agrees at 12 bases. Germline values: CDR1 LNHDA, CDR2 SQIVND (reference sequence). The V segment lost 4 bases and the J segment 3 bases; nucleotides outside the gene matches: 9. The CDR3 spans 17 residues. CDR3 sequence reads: CASSTIRDRGQDTEAFF. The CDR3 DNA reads TGTGCCAGTAGTACCATCCGGGACAGGGGGCAGGACACTGAAGCTTTCTTT.

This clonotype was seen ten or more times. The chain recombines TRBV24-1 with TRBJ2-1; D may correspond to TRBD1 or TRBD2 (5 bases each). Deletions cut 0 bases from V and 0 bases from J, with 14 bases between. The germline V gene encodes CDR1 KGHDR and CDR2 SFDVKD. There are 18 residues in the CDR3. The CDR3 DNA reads TGTGCCACCAGTGATTTGCCTCGGGGCCAGAGCTCCTACAATGAGCAGTTCTTC. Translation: CATSDLPRGQSSYNEQFF.

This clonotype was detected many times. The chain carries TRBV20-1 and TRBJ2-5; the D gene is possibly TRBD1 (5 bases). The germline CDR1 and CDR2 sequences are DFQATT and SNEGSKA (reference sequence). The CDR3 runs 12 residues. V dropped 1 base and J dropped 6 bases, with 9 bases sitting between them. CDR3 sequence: CSARVRAQTQYF. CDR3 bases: TGCAGTGCTAGAGTCAGGGCACAGACCCAGTACTTC.

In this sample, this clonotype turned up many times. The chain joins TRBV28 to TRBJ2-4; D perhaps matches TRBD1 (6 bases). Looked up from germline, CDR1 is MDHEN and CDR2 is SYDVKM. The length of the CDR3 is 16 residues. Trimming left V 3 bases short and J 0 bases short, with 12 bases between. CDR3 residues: CASSLRGHQAKNIQYF. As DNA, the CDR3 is TGTGCCAGCAGTTTGAGGGGACACCAAGCCAAAAACATTCAGTACTTC.

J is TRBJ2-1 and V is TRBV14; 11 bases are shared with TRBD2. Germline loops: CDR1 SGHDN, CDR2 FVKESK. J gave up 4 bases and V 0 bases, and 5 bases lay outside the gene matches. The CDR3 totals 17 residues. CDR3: CASSQDNGLAGYNEQFF. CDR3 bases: TGTGCCAGCAGCCAAGATAACGGACTAGCGGGTTACAATGAGCAGTTCTTC.

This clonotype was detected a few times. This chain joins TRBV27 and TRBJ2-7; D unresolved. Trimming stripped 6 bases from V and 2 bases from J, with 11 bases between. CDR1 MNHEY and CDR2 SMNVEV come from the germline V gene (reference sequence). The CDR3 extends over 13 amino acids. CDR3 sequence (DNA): TGTGCCAGCAGCCCCTCCACGCCCTACGAGCAGTACTTC. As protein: CASSPSTPYEQYF.

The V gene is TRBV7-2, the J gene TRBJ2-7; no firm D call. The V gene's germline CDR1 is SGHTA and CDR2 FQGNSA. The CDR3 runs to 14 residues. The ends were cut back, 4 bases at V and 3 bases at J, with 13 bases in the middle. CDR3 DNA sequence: TGTGCCAGCAGCTCACACGCTCCCAGCTACGAGCAGTACTTC. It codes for CASSSHAPSYEQYF.

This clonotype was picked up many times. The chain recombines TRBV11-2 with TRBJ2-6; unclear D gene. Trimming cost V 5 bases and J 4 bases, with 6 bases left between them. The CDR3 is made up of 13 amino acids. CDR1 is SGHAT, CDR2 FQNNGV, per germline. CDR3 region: CASSPRGANVLTF. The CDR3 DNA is TGTGCCAGCAGCCCCCGGGGGGCCAACGTCCTGACTTTC.

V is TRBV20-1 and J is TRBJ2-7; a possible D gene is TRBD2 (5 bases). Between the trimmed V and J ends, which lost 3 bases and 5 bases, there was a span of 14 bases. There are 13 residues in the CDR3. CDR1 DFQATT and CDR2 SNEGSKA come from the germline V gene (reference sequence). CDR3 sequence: CSASPGSRHEQYF. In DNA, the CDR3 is TGCAGTGCTAGCCCGGGGTCCCGCCACGAGCAGTACTTC.

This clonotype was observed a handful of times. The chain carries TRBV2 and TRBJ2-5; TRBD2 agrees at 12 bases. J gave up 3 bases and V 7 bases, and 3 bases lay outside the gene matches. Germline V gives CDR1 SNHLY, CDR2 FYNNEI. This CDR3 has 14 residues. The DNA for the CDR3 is TGTGCCAGCAACCGACTAGCGGGGGAAGAGACCCAGTACTTC. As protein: CASNRLAGEETQYF. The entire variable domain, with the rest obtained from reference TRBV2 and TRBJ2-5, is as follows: EPEVTQTPSHQVTQMGQEVILRCVPISNHLYFYWYRQILGQKVEFLVSFYNNEISEKSEIFDDQFSVERPDGSNFTLKIRSTKLEDSAMYFCASNRLAGEETQYFGPGTRLLVL.

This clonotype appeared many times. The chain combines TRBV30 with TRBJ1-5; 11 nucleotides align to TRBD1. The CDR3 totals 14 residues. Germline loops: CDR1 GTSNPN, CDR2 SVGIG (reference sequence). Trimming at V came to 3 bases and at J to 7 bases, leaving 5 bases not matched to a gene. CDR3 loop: CAWSGQGAGQPQHF. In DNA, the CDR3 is TGTGCCTGGAGCGGACAGGGGGCAGGACAGCCCCAGCATTTT.

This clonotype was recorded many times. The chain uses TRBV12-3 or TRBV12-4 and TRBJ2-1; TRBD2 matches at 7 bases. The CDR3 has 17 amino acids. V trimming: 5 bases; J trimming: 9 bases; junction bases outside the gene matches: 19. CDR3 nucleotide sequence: TGTGCCAGCAGTCGTGAGGTAACCGGGTTAGGCGGGAGTGAGCAGTTCTTC. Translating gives CASSREVTGLGGSEQFF.